The clone carrying this TCR beta chain was detected only a few times. These data belong to a study of early T cells in non-severe SARS-CoV-2 infection. J gave up 0 bases and V 9 bases, and 7 bases lay outside the gene matches. The CDR3 sequence is 17 residues long. Germline lookup yields CDR1 LNHDA and CDR2 SQIVND (reference sequence). TCRdb reprocessed the 5' RACE reads with MiXCR, giving one entry per CDR3 protein. The sample contains over 55,000 distinct CDR3 sequences, over 10% of which appear only once. The clonotype was recovered from an adult who was a healthcare worker with PCR-confirmed SARS-CoV-2 infection or an uninfected control (not recorded which). The sequencing input was whole blood. The chain links TRBV19 to TRBJ2-6; 11 nucleotides agree with TRBD1. CDR3 coding DNA: TGTGCCAGCAGTTTCGGGACAGGGGGCTCTGGGGCCAACGTCCTGACTTTC. This sequence encodes CASSFGTGGSGANVLTF.